A single sample gave rise to the 28 T cell receptor beta chains below, sequenced in a study of blood T cell repertoires in COVID-19. TCRdb keeps only in-frame clones here, not all; method: immunoSEQ multiplex PCR. The profile shows 140,000 to 150,000 clones, approximately 81% of them singletons. Material for sequencing was peripheral blood. Receptor source: a human donor with acute or convalescent COVID-19. The donor label of this sample is uncertain.

The chain couples TRBV23-1 to TRBJ2-7; no clear D gene. TRBV23-1 has ORF status, its function being uncertain. CDR3 length equals 14 residues. V was pared by 4 bases and J by 2 bases, with 12 bases between. The chain's CDR3 is CASSRLTFAYEQYF. The CDR3 DNA follows: TGCGCCAGCAGTCGATTGACATTTGCCTACGAGCAGTACTTC.

V is TRBV5-1 and J is TRBJ1-1, with D possibly being TRBD1 (6 bases). V shed 3 bases and J shed 0 bases, with 12 bases lying between them. This CDR3 is 15 amino acids long. Germline V gene sequence: CDR1 SGHRS, CDR2 YFSETQ. CDR3 in amino acids: CASSSGERVNTEAFF. In DNA, the CDR3 is TGCGCCAGCAGCTCAGGGGAGAGGGTGAACACTGAAGCTTTCTTT.

In this sample, this clone turned up a few times. The rearrangement joins TRBV12-3 or TRBV12-4 to TRBJ1-6; TRBD1 agrees at 8 bases. The CDR3 is made up of 13 amino acids. V gave up 6 bases and J gave up 7 bases; unmatched junction bases: 2. CDR3 sequence: CASRNRGNSPLHF. In DNA, the CDR3 is TGTGCCAGCAGAAACAGGGGGAATTCACCCCTCCACTTT.

This chain links TRBV19 with TRBJ2-1; D remains unclear. The CDR3 covers 15 residues. Looked up from germline, CDR1 is LNHDA and CDR2 is SQIVND (reference sequence). Trimming stripped 7 bases from V and 0 bases from J, with 13 bases between. The CDR3 protein is CASKLAVSSYNEQFF. For the CDR3, the DNA is TGTGCCAGTAAGTTGGCGGTTAGCTCCTACAATGAGCAGTTCTTC.

As DNA, the CDR3 is TGTGCCAGCAGCTTCGCCGGTGACGGGGGAAACACCATATATTTT. Residues: CASSFAGDGGNTIYF. The chain is built from TRBV7-2 and TRBJ1-3; unclear D gene. The CDR3 is 15 residues long. V dropped 3 bases and J dropped 4 bases, with 13 bases sitting between them. Germline-derived CDR1 and CDR2 are SGHTA and FQGNSA.

This clone was observed a few times. This chain connects TRBV5-1 to TRBJ1-6; 7 bases are shared with TRBD1. The CDR3 extends over 15 amino acids. V lost 0 bases and J lost 5; bases outside the gene matches: 2. Germline CDR1 reads SGHRS; CDR2 reads YFSETQ. CDR3 region: CASSLAGTDNSPLHF. CDR3 nucleotides: TGCGCCAGCAGCTTGGCCGGGACAGATAATTCACCCCTCCACTTT.

The chain joins TRBV30 to TRBJ1-5, with a possible D match to TRBD1 (5 bases). Germline-derived CDR1 and CDR2 are GTSNPN and SVGIG (reference sequence). The CDR3 runs to 15 residues. Trimming left V 0 bases short and J 4 bases short, with 13 bases between. CDR3 bases: TGTGCCTGGAGTGTCCTAGACAGAGCAAATCAGCCCCAGCATTTT. It translates to CAWSVLDRANQPQHF.

The genes are TRBV9 and TRBJ2-2, with a possible D match to TRBD2 (5 bases). The CDR3 covers 15 residues. Germline V CDR1 and CDR2: SGDLS, YYNGEE. V was clipped by 1 base and J by 3 bases, with 10 bases between them. CDR3 coding DNA: TGTGCCAGCAGCGTAACTAGTAGCGACACCGGGGAGCTGTTTTTT. Translation: CASSVTSSDTGELFF. The whole variable domain, filled in from reference TRBV9 and TRBJ2-2, reads DSGVTQTPKHLITATGQRVTLRCSPRSGDLSVYWYQQSLDQGLQFLIQYYNGEERAKGNILERFSAQQFPDLHSELNLSSLELGDSALYFCASSVTSSDTGELFFGEGSRLTVL.

This clone was seen more than once but under ten times. This chain uses TRBV28 with TRBJ1-4, with 9 bases aligning to TRBD1. Germline V gives CDR1 MDHEN, CDR2 SYDVKM. J lost 5 bases, V lost 6 bases, and 10 bases had no gene match. The CDR3 sequence is 16 residues long. The CDR3 is CASSQIDRGENEKLFF. The CDR3 nucleotides read TGTGCCAGCAGCCAAATCGACAGGGGGGAGAATGAAAAACTGTTTTTT. The full variable domain, its missing parts supplied by reference TRBV28 and TRBJ1-4, is DVKVTQSSRYLVKRTGEKVFLECVQDMDHENMFWYRQDPGLGLRLIYFSYDVKMKEKGDIPEGYSVSREKKERFSLILESASTNQTSMYLCASSQIDRGENEKLFFGSGTQLSVL.

The rearrangement links TRBV18 to TRBJ1-1, with 8 bases that match TRBD1. The germline V gene encodes CDR1 KGHSH and CDR2 LQKENI. The CDR3 contains 14 residues. With 5 bases clipped from V and 5 bases from J, the junction kept 7 bases outside the gene matches. The CDR3 sequence: CASSSRQGKTEAFF. CDR3 DNA: TGTGCCAGCTCATCAAGACAGGGGAAAACTGAAGCTTTCTTT.

This clone was seen a single time. The chain has TRBV7-3 and TRBJ2-3; D perhaps matches TRBD1 (5 bases). Germline V lookup: CDR1 SGHTA, CDR2 FQGTGA. V was clipped by 5 bases and J by 9 bases, with 18 bases between them. The CDR3 runs to 14 residues. In nucleotides, the CDR3 is TGTGCCAGCAGCCCCGGGTCAGGGTTAGGGACGCAGTATTTT. Its translation is CASSPGSGLGTQYF.

CDR3 loop: CASSTDRTTDTQYF. The CDR3 DNA reads as TGCGCCAGCAGCACGGACAGAACCACAGATACGCAGTATTTT. This chain links TRBV5-1 with TRBJ2-3, with D perhaps TRBD1 (6 bases). Trimming removed 4 bases from V and 2 bases from J, with 11 bases in between. From germline, CDR1 is SGHRS and CDR2 YFSETQ. This CDR3 comprises 14 residues. The whole variable domain, remainder taken from reference TRBV5-1 and TRBJ2-3, is KAGVTQTPRYLIKTRGQQVTLSCSPISGHRSVSWYQQTPGQGLQFLFEYFSETQRNKGNFPGRFSGRQFSNSRSEMNVSTLELGDSALYLCASSTDRTTDTQYFGPGTRLTVL.

The genes are TRBV28 and TRBJ1-3, with 9 bases fitting TRBD1. The CDR3 loop spans 15 amino acids. Trimming removed 6 bases from V and 3 bases from J; junction bases left unmatched: 6. The germline V gene has CDR1 MDHEN and CDR2 SYDVKM. The CDR3 loop is CASSRGQGFGNTIYF. CDR3 coding DNA: TGTGCCAGCAGCCGAGGACAGGGGTTTGGAAACACCATATATTTT.

The chain has TRBV19 and TRBJ2-3, with D possibly being TRBD2 (5 bases). Germline V lookup: CDR1 LNHDA, CDR2 SQIVND (reference sequence). Trimming pared 7 bases from V and 2 bases from J, leaving 16 bases between. The CDR3 sequence is 15 residues long. The CDR3 reads CASTYSRGFTDTQYF. CDR3 nucleotides: TGTGCCAGTACCTACTCACGGGGATTCACAGATACGCAGTATTTT.

V is TRBV5-4 and J is TRBJ2-2, with 10 positions matching TRBD1. This CDR3 contains 16 residues. Trimming cost V 4 bases and J 7 bases; bases outside gene matches: 10. Germline CDR1 is SGHNT and CDR2 is YYREEE (reference sequence). The CDR3 region has the DNA TGTGCCAGCAGCCCGGACAGGGGGTTTGGGGGCGGGGAGCTGTTTTTT. Residues: CASSPDRGFGGGELFF.

DNA for the CDR3: TGTGCCAGCAGCCGCTCAGGTGTGAACACTGAAGCTTTCTTT. This encodes CASSRSGVNTEAFF. The V call is TRBV7-3, the J call TRBJ1-1; no firm D call. CDR3 length: 14 amino acids. CDR1 and CDR2 from the germline V gene are SGHTA and FQGTGA. Trimming took 5 bases from V and 0 from J, leaving 10 bases between them. Full variable domain (rest looked up from reference TRBV7-3 and TRBJ1-1): GAGVSQTPSNKVTEKGKYVELRCDPISGHTALYWYRQSLGQGPEFLIYFQGTGAADDSGLPNDRFFAVRPEGSVSTLKIQRTERGDSAVYLCASSRSGVNTEAFFGQGTRLTVV.

The chain couples TRBV5-4 to TRBJ2-1; 11 bases map to TRBD2. Germline CDR1 is SGHNT and CDR2 is YYREEE (reference sequence). J lost 6 bases, V lost 4 bases, and 15 bases had no gene match. The length of the CDR3 is 18 residues. The CDR3 region is CASSLGMTSGITINEQFF. The DNA of the CDR3 is TGTGCCAGCAGCCTGGGGATGACTAGCGGGATTACTATCAATGAGCAGTTCTTC. The full variable domain, its missing parts supplied by reference TRBV5-4 and TRBJ2-1, is ETGVTQSPTHLIKTRGQQVTLRCSSQSGHNTVSWYQQALGQGPQFIFQYYREEENGRGNFPPRFSGLQFPNYSSELNVNALELDDSALYLCASSLGMTSGITINEQFFGPGTRLTVL.

The table lists this clone with a few counts. The chain recombines TRBV29-1 with TRBJ1-1; 12 positions match TRBD1. Looked up from germline, CDR1 is SQVTM and CDR2 is ANQGSEA. This CDR3 region has 13 residues. V shed 7 bases, J shed 3 bases, and the junction held 3 bases outside the gene matches. The CDR3 sequence: CSGGQGAYTEAFF. DNA for the CDR3: TGCAGCGGGGGACAGGGGGCGTACACTGAAGCTTTCTTT.

The sample holds one count of this clone. The CDR3, as DNA: TGTGCCAGCAGTTTCTTCGGGGGCACTGAAGCTTTCTTT. Translation: CASSFFGGTEAFF. This rearrangement joins TRBV12-3 or TRBV12-4 to TRBJ1-1, with D possibly TRBD1 on 5 matching bases. This CDR3 spans 13 amino acids. Trimming cost V 3 bases and J 4 bases, with 9 bases left between them.

The table lists this clone with a few counts. The rearrangement links TRBV11-3 to TRBJ2-1; D gene uncertain. The CDR3 spans 16 residues. From germline, CDR1 is SGHNT and CDR2 YENEEA. Trimming stripped 0 bases from V and 1 base from J, with 10 bases between. The CDR3 loop is CASSLDLGGSYNEQFF. The CDR3 DNA reads TGTGCCAGCAGCTTAGATCTAGGCGGATCCTACAATGAGCAGTTCTTC.

CDR3 loop: CSASGSLTGVSGYGYTF. CDR3 nucleotides: TGCAGTGCTAGTGGGAGTTTGACAGGGGTTTCTGGCTATGGCTACACCTTC. The genes are TRBV20-1 and TRBJ1-2, with 8 positions matching TRBD1. Trimming at V came to 3 bases and at J to 4 bases, leaving 16 bases not matched to a gene. From germline, CDR1 is DFQATT and CDR2 SNEGSKA (reference sequence). This CDR3 is built from 17 residues.

As regards this clone: The sample holds other DNA sequences that translate to the same CDR3. This chain uses TRBV29-1 with TRBJ2-2; 10 bases match TRBD2. The CDR3 sequence is 14 residues long. V trimming: 3 bases; J trimming: 4 bases; junction bases outside the gene matches: 2. CDR1 and CDR2 (germline): SQVTM, ANQGSEA. The CDR3 DNA follows: TGCAGCGTTGAGAGCGGGAGGGGCACCGGGGAGCTGTTTTTT. This translates into CSVESGRGTGELFF.

The CDR3 loop is CASMAGVSSYEQYF. CDR3 nucleotides: TGTGCCAGCATGGCGGGGGTGAGCTCCTACGAGCAGTACTTC. The chain recombines TRBV2 with TRBJ2-7, with 7 bases identical to TRBD2. J lost 0 bases, V lost 7 bases, and 6 bases had no gene match. This CDR3 region has 14 residues. CDR1 and CDR2 from the germline V gene are SNHLY and FYNNEI. Filled out from reference TRBV2 and TRBJ2-7, the complete variable domain reads EPEVTQTPSHQVTQMGQEVILRCVPISNHLYFYWYRQILGQKVEFLVSFYNNEISEKSEIFDDQFSVERPDGSNFTLKIRSTKLEDSAMYFCASMAGVSSYEQYFGPGTRLTVT.

This clone was counted only a few times. The rearrangement uses TRBV7-2 and TRBJ1-5, with TRBD1 identical over 7 bases. The CDR3 length is 19 residues. Germline V lookup: CDR1 SGHTA, CDR2 FQGNSA. V shed 5 bases and J 0 bases; nucleotides not matched to a gene: 16. CDR3 sequence (DNA): TGTGCCAGCAGCCATCCTCCCGGGACAGTATCTTATAGCAATCAGCCCCAGCATTTT. Translating gives CASSHPPGTVSYSNQPQHF. The full variable domain, completed using reference TRBV7-2 and TRBJ1-5, is GAGVSQSPSNKVTEKGKDVELRCDPISGHTALYWYRQSLGQGLEFLIYFQGNSAPDKSGLPSDRFSAERTGGSVSTLTIQRTQQEDSAVYLCASSHPPGTVSYSNQPQHFGDGTRLSIL.

This clone was counted only a few times. The chain joins TRBV28 to TRBJ2-3; 10 bases are shared with TRBD2. The germline CDR1 and CDR2 sequences are MDHEN and SYDVKM. J lost 9 bases, V lost 8 bases, and 11 bases had no gene match. The CDR3 runs 14 residues. The CDR3 DNA follows: TGTGCCAGCCTACTTAGCGGGGGGCCCACGACGCAGTATTTT. This codes for CASLLSGGPTTQYF.

The J gene is TRBJ1-2, the V gene TRBV18; D not certain. CDR3 length: 16 amino acids. Germline V gene data show CDR1 as KGHSH and CDR2 as LQKENI. V lost 3 bases and J lost 4, with 18 bases in between. CDR3 protein: CASSPTPMVRGYGYTF. As DNA, the CDR3 is TGTGCCAGCTCACCCACCCCAATGGTACGGGGCTATGGCTACACCTTC.

V usage is TRBV7-3 and J usage is TRBJ1-4, with D unclear. The CDR3 contains 11 residues. CDR1 is SGHTA and CDR2 is FQGTGA in the germline V gene. Trimming removed 8 bases at V and 5 bases at J, with 6 bases between. As DNA, the CDR3 is TGTGCCAGCGAGGGAAATGAAAAACTGTTTTTT. Its protein product is CASEGNEKLFF.

The chain links TRBV19 to TRBJ2-7, with D maybe TRBD2 (6 bases). The germline V and J ends were trimmed by 3 bases and 5 bases, with 14 bases remaining between them. CDR1 is LNHDA, CDR2 SQIVND, per germline (reference sequence). The CDR3 loop spans 14 amino acids. The CDR3 reads CASSIEEGSNEQYF. CDR3 sequence (DNA): TGTGCCAGTAGTATTGAGGAGGGGAGTAACGAGCAGTACTTC.